Sequencing of this TCR beta chain was carried out in a study of blood T cell repertoires in COVID-19 (dated by TCRdb to 2018 to 2020). Context from the whole study: The collaborator samples originated in the United States, Italy and Spain and spanned the acute and convalescent phases of COVID-19. The prospective study material was composed of cDNA or gDNA derived from T cells, B-cell-depleted T cells, or PBMCs. Subjects who had been exposed to COVID-19, were actively infected with it, or had recovered from it provided the deeply sampled blood TCRbeta repertoires that made up the dataset. The repertoires were released in a freely available public database intended as a resource for research on the immune response to SARS-CoV-2. The samples were drawn from the first 160 participants of the ongoing ImmuneRACE study and from 950 to 1,500 subjects provided by 6 global collaborators. Sample metadata almost always included a de-identified subject ID, COVID-19 status, age in years and sex. Where available, HLA class I and class II types were obtained from metadata supplied by the sample provider rather than from assay-based typing. Study-level results and caveats: The quantity of clinical and demographic metadata differed by source and by participant and was supplied without curation.

Concerning this clone itself: What this receptor recognizes is not known. No per-base quality is available; no much larger clone lies one base away.

TCRbeta CDR3 regions were amplified from genomic DNA by means of the immunoSEQ Assay, a bias-controlled multiplex PCR. As for how the authors treated the data: Nucleated cell counts per sample were estimated from amplification of reference gene primers within the assay. Sequence reads were collapsed and filtered to measure the absolute abundance of every unique TCRbeta CDR3 rearrangement. For each sample, productive Simpson clonality was calculated by taking the square root of Simpson's diversity index across productive rearrangements. TCRdb provides this immuneACCESS table in a form limited to in-frame rearrangements. Some clones are lacking; in checked studies, under half of them reflect an unresolved V gene, and why the rest are absent is not known. V and J calls and clone size are given by that table; D and trimming were obtained from the DNA. For this sample there are about 290,000 clones; over 85% appear just once. The top ten clones comprise around 10% of the sample.

At one collaborating source in Seattle, patients were enrolled during active infection and were followed longitudinally through the course of disease. Each collaborating institution followed its own protocols to collect whole blood in K2EDTA tubes. For TCRbeta analysis, collaborators shipped samples in one of three forms: frozen whole blood, isolated PBMCs, or DNA extracted from either of those sample types. The receptor was derived from a woman aged 30 to 39 with COVID-19, enrolled during active disease. The sequenced sample was peripheral blood.

The DNA reads TGTGCCAGCAGTTTAGCCGGTCGCGAAGCTTTCTTT. It translates to CASSLAGREAFF. This sequence uses TRBV12-3 or TRBV12-4 and TRBJ1-1; confidence is insufficient to name the D gene. Including the terminal cysteine and phenylalanine, the CDR3 comprises 12 residues. Left in the record is the CDR3 DNA by itself, 36 bases read in frame from the first base. V loses 0 bases of germline sequence and J loses 8 bases, and the interval between the two ends is 7 bases.